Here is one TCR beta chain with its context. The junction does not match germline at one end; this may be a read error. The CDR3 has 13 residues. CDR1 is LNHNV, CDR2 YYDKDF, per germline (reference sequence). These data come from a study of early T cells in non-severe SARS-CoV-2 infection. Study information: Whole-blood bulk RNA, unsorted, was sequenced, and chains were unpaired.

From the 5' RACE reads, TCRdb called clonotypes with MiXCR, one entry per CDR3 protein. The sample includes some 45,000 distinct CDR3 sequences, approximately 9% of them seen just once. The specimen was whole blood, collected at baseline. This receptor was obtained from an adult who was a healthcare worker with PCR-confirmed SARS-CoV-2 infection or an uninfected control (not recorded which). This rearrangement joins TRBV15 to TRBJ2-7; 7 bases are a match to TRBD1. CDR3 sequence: CATSRGQQGTYLF. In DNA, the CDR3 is TGTGCCACCAGCAGAGGCCAACAGGGGACGTACCTCTTC.